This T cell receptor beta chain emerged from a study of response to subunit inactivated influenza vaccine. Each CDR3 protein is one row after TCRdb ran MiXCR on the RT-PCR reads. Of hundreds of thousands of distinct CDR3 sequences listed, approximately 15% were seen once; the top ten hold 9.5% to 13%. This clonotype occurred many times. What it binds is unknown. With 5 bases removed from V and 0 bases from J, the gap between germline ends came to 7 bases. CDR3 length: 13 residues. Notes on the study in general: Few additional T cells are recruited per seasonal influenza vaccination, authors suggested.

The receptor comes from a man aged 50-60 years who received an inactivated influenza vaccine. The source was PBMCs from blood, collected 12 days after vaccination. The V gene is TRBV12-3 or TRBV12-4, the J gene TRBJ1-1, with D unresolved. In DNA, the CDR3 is TGTGCCAGCAGTCGCGGGGTGAACACTGAAGCTTTCTTT. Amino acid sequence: CASSRGVNTEAFF.